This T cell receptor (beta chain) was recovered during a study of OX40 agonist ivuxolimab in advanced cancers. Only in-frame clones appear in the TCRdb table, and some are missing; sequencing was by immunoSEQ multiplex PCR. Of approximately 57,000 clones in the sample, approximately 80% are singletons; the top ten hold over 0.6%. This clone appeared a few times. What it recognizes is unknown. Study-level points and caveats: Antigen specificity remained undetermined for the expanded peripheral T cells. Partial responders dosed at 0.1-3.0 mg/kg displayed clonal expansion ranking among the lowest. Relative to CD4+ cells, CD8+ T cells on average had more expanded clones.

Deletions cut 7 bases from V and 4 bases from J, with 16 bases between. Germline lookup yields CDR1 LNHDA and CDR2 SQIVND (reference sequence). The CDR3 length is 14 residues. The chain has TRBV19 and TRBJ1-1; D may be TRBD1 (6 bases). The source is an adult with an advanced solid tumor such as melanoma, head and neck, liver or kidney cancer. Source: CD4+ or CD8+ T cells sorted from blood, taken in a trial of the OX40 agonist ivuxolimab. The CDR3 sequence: CASKSPGDGTEAFF. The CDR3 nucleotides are TGTGCCAGTAAATCCCCAGGGGATGGCACTGAAGCTTTCTTT.